The 10 T cell receptor beta chains reported below all come from one sample, sequenced in a study of cytomegalovirus exposure and HLA in healthy donors (dated by TCRdb to 2017 to 2019). The library relied on the immunoSEQ multiplex PCR assay. TCRdb mirrors the immuneACCESS table, restricted to in-frame sequences. Some clones are absent from its copies; in checked studies, under half trace to an unresolved V gene, and the reason for the others is unknown. This sample holds some 130,000 clones; approximately 82% were observed only once. The ten largest make up 25% to 30% of the sample. The sequenced material came from PBMCs. The receptors shown here come from a man aged 25-40 years in good health and CMV-seropositive.

The J gene is TRBJ2-1, the V gene TRBV18; no reliable D call. Trimming stripped 2 bases from V and 9 bases from J, with 17 bases between. The CDR3 is 15 residues long. Germline values: CDR1 KGHSH, CDR2 LQKENI. CDR3 protein: CASSPLTGSFSEQFF. The CDR3 DNA sequence: TGTGCCAGCTCACCATTAACCGGGTCATTTAGTGAGCAGTTCTTC.

The chain has TRBV2 and TRBJ1-5; D call uncertain. CDR1 is SNHLY and CDR2 is FYNNEI in the germline V gene. Between the trimmed V and J ends, which lost 4 bases and 5 bases, there was a span of 15 bases. The CDR3 has 15 residues. The CDR3 DNA reads as TGTGCCAGCAGTGGGGTCCCAGGCCGCGATCAGCCCCAGCATTTT. This sequence encodes CASSGVPGRDQPQHF.

This chain uses TRBV18 with TRBJ2-7; TRBD1 agrees at 9 bases. Germline V gene data show CDR1 as KGHSH and CDR2 as LQKENI. This CDR3 has 15 residues. Losses at the gene ends were 6 bases for V and 4 bases for J; bases not matched to a gene: 10. The CDR3 region is CASSPMPGTGYEQYF. As DNA, the CDR3 is TGTGCCAGCTCCCCCATGCCGGGGACAGGGTACGAGCAGTACTTC.

This clone was seen a handful of times. The chain has TRBV5-4 and TRBJ2-7, with D hard to call. V lost 0 bases and J lost 0, with 4 bases in between. Germline V gives CDR1 SGHNT, CDR2 YYREEE (reference sequence). This CDR3 comprises 13 residues. The CDR3: CASSLVHSYEQYF. The CDR3 DNA reads TGTGCCAGCAGCTTGGTCCACTCCTACGAGCAGTACTTC.

The chain couples TRBV6-6 to TRBJ2-1; 8 nucleotides line up with TRBD2. Germline V lookup: CDR1 MNHNY, CDR2 SVGAGI (reference sequence). The CDR3 is 14 residues long. The junction had 3 bases not matched to a gene; V was cut back by 5 bases and J by 3 bases. This chain's CDR3 is CASSREGLYNEQFF. CDR3 DNA: TGTGCCAGCAGTCGGGAGGGCCTCTACAATGAGCAGTTCTTC.

V gene TRBV11-2 combines with J gene TRBJ1-2; no firm D call. Germline loops: CDR1 SGHAT, CDR2 FQNNGV. V lost 5 bases and J lost 7, with 8 bases in between. The CDR3 sequence is 11 residues long. The CDR3 region has the DNA TGTGCCAGCAGCCGCGGAAGTGGCTACACCTTC. Translation gives CASSRGSGYTF.

The gene calls are TRBV7-2 and TRBJ2-3, with TRBD2 identical over 10 bases. This CDR3 comprises 17 residues. V gave up 1 base and J gave up 5 bases; unmatched junction bases: 9. Per germline, CDR1 SGHTA and CDR2 FQGNSA. CDR3 coding DNA: TGTGCCAGCAGCTTAGTAGGGAGCGGGGGGGCCCGAGATACGCAGTATTTT. Translation: CASSLVGSGGARDTQYF.

J is TRBJ2-7 and V is TRBV5-4, with D perhaps TRBD1 (6 bases). The germline V gene encodes CDR1 SGHNT and CDR2 YYREEE (reference sequence). With 0 bases removed from V and 3 bases from J, the gap between germline ends came to 13 bases. This CDR3 contains 15 residues. DNA of the CDR3: TGTGCCAGCAGCTTGGGAGGGCAGGGGATCTACGAGCAGTACTTC. It specifies CASSLGGQGIYEQYF.

The chain has TRBV5-1 and TRBJ2-2; no clear D gene. V lost 7 bases to trimming and J lost 0 bases, with 13 bases between them. The CDR3 covers 15 residues. In germline, CDR1 is SGHRS, CDR2 YFSETQ. The CDR3 protein is CASSTTPSNTGELFF. In DNA form, the CDR3 reads TGCGCCAGCTCTACGACACCATCGAACACCGGGGAGCTGTTTTTT.

This clone has a handful of counts. The J gene is TRBJ1-1, the V gene TRBV15; D is unresolved. V gave up 5 bases and J gave up 0 bases, with 10 bases separating them. The CDR3 is 14 amino acids. The germline CDR1 and CDR2 sequences are LNHNV and YYDKDF (reference sequence). The CDR3 reads CATSRIEVNTEAFF. The CDR3 DNA sequence: TGTGCCACCAGCCGAATTGAGGTGAACACTGAAGCTTTCTTT. Full variable domain (outside the CDR3, taken from reference TRBV15 and TRBJ1-1): DAMVIQNPRYQVTQFGKPVTLSCSQTLNHNVMYWYQQKSSQAPKLLFHYYDKDFNNEADTPDNFQSRRPNTSFCFLDIRSPGLGDTAMYLCATSRIEVNTEAFFGQGTRLTVV.